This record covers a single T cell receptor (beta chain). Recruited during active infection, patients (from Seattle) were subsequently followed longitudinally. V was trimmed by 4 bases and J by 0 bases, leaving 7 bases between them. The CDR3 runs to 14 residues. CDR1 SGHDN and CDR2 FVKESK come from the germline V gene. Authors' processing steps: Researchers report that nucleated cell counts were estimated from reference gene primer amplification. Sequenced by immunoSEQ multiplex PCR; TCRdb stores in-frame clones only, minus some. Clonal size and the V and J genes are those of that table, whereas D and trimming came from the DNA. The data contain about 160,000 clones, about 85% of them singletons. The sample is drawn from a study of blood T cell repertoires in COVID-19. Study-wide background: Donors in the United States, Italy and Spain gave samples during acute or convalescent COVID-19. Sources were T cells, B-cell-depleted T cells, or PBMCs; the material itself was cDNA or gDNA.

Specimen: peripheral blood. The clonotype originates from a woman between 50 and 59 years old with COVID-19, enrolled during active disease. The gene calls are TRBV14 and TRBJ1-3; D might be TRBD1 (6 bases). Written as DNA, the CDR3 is TGTGCCAGCAGCCCACAGGGCTCTGGAAACACCATATATTTT. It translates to CASSPQGSGNTIYF.